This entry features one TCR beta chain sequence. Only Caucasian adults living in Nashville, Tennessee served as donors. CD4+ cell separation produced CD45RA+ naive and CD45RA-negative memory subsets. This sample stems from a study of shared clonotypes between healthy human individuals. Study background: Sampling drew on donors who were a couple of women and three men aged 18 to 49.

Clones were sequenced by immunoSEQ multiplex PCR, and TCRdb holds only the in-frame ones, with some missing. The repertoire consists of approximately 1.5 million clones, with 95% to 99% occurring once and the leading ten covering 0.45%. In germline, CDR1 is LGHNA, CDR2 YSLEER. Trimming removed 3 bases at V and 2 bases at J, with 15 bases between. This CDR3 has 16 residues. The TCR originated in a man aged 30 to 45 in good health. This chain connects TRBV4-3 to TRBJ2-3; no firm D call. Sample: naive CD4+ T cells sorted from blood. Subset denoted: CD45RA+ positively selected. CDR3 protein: CASSQDTGRFTDTQYF. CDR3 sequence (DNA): TGCGCCAGCAGCCAGGATACTGGACGGTTCACAGATACGCAGTATTTT.